This T cell receptor (beta chain) was recorded in a study of T cell changes during pregnancy in multiple sclerosis. Germline V CDR1 and CDR2: MNHNS, SASEGT. CDR3 length: 16 amino acids. The V gene end was trimmed by 3 bases and the J gene end by 2 bases; junction bases not matched to a gene: 5. TCRdb keeps only in-frame clones here, not all; method: immunoSEQ multiplex PCR. The sample shows approximately 44,000 clones, roughly 89% of them seen only once. The source of this sequence is a female donor with multiple sclerosis, enrolled in a pregnancy study. The chain uses TRBV6-1 and TRBJ1-5; 9 nucleotides line up with TRBD1. The specimen comprised CD4+ T cells from peripheral blood mononuclear cells, sampled in the first trimester of pregnancy. Here the CDR3 DNA reads TGTGCCAGCAGTGAGGGACAGGGAATGGGCAATCAGCCCCAGCATTTT. Translation: CASSEGQGMGNQPQHF.